Listed here are 24 T cell receptor beta chains from one sample, sequenced in a study of blood T cell repertoires in COVID-19. The repertoire was sequenced with immunoSEQ multiplex PCR; TCRdb's copy has only in-frame clones and lacks some. The sample records 55,000 to 85,000 clones, 70% to 85% being singletons. Material for sequencing was peripheral blood. These receptors originate from a woman in her sixties or seventies with acute or convalescent COVID-19.

This chain links TRBV3-1 (or the pseudogene TRBV3-2) with TRBJ1-2; a possible D gene is TRBD1 (6 bases). Trimming removed 3 bases at V and 4 bases at J, with 15 bases between. CDR1 and CDR2 (germline): LGHDT, YNNKEL (reference sequence). The CDR3 totals 15 residues. The CDR3 bases are TGTGCCAGCAGCCAGGGAGGGGGAAGTGCCTATGGCTACACCTTC. Translating gives CASSQGGGSAYGYTF.

The chain uses TRBV29-1 and TRBJ1-1, with D possibly being TRBD1 (6 bases). This CDR3 has 12 residues. The germline V gene has CDR1 SQVTM and CDR2 ANQGSEA. V gave up 7 bases and J gave up 3 bases, with 12 bases separating them. This CDR3 is CSARQADTEAFF. DNA of the CDR3: TGCAGCGCCCGACAGGCCGACACTGAAGCTTTCTTT.

The chain employs TRBV5-1 and TRBJ1-4, with 7 bases fitting TRBD1. The CDR3 has 15 amino acids. The V segment lost 1 base and the J segment 5 bases; nucleotides outside the gene matches: 5. Germline values: CDR1 SGHRS, CDR2 YFSETQ. CDR3 in amino acids: CASSLSGTENEKLFF. The CDR3 nucleotides read TGCGCCAGCAGCTTGAGTGGGACAGAGAATGAAAAACTGTTTTTT.

This chain connects TRBV2 to TRBJ1-2, with D possibly being TRBD1 (5 bases). Germline V CDR1 and CDR2: SNHLY, FYNNEI. The CDR3 covers 13 residues. Trimming left V 7 bases short and J 7 bases short, with 16 bases between. The CDR3 sequence: CASKAQGNSGYTF. CDR3 DNA sequence: TGTGCCAGCAAAGCGCAGGGCAATAGTGGCTACACCTTC.

The chain is built from TRBV27 and TRBJ2-2, with TRBD2 matching over 7 bases. The CDR3 spans 12 residues. The germline gives CDR1 MNHEY, CDR2 SMNVEV (reference sequence). J lost 15 bases, V lost 5 bases, and 9 bases had no gene match. The CDR3 DNA reads TGTGCCAGCAGTCTTGGGGGGGGTAAGTTGTTTTTT. Translated, it gives CASSLGGGKLFF.

The chain combines TRBV19 with TRBJ1-1, with no clear D. Germline V gives CDR1 LNHDA, CDR2 SQIVND (reference sequence). V was cut by 7 bases and J by 0 bases, with 9 bases left in between. The CDR3 has 13 residues. CDR3 coding DNA: TGTGCCAGTAATCCGAGAATGAACACTGAAGCTTTCTTT. Translation: CASNPRMNTEAFF.

The rearrangement joins TRBV25-1 to TRBJ1-1; D is undetermined. V was clipped by 2 bases and J by 5 bases, with 9 bases between them. Germline lookup yields CDR1 MGHDK and CDR2 SYGVNS. The CDR3 spans 13 residues. CDR3 bases: TGTGCCAGCAGTGAAGGAGGGAGGACTGAAGCTTTCTTT. Amino acids: CASSEGGRTEAFF.

The chain links TRBV6-2 or TRBV6-3 to TRBJ1-4; the D is unclear. CDR1 MNHEY and CDR2 SVGEGT come from the germline V gene. V was clipped by 5 bases and J by 7 bases, with 17 bases between them. This CDR3 has 15 amino acids. CDR3 nucleotides: TGTGCCAGCAGTACGGACTTCAGCAAATTTGAAAAACTGTTTTTT. This translates into CASSTDFSKFEKLFF.

The V call is TRBV18, the J call TRBJ1-4; 8 bases fit TRBD1. Trimming took 6 bases from V and 0 from J; bases not matched to a gene: 6. The germline gives CDR1 KGHSH, CDR2 LQKENI. CDR3 length: 16 residues. Written as DNA, the CDR3 is TGTGCCAGCTCGTCGCGACAGGGGTCAACTAATGAAAAACTGTTTTTT. Translation gives CASSSRQGSTNEKLFF.

For the CDR3, the DNA is TGCAGCGTTGAAAAAGACAGGGGCGCTGAAGCTTTCTTT. Encoded protein: CSVEKDRGAEAFF. The chain combines TRBV29-1 with TRBJ1-1; 8 positions agree with TRBD1. Per the germline V gene, CDR1 is SQVTM and CDR2 is ANQGSEA. The CDR3 covers 13 residues. V lost 2 bases to trimming and J lost 6 bases; unmatched junction nucleotides: 5.

The rearrangement uses TRBV12-3 or TRBV12-4 and TRBJ1-3; D not resolved. The CDR3 runs 13 residues. V lost 4 bases to trimming and J lost 4 bases, with 8 bases between them. CDR3 amino acids: CASSSSGGNTIYF. CDR3 coding DNA: TGTGCCAGCAGTTCCTCCGGGGGAAACACCATATATTTT.

This chain uses TRBV30 with TRBJ2-3; 11 nucleotides match TRBD2. The CDR3 totals 14 residues. The V and J ends lost 3 bases and 5 bases, in that order; junction bases with no gene match: 4. The germline V gene has CDR1 GTSNPN and CDR2 SVGIG (reference sequence). CDR3 in amino acids: CAWRLAGAIDTQYF. CDR3 DNA sequence: TGTGCCTGGAGACTAGCGGGAGCCATAGATACGCAGTATTTT.

The chain combines TRBV18 with TRBJ1-5, with 7 bases aligning to TRBD1. The trim removed 6 bases at V and 4 bases at J, leaving 3 bases unmatched. The germline gives CDR1 KGHSH, CDR2 LQKENI. This CDR3 region has 13 residues. As DNA, the CDR3 is TGTGCCAGCTCGGGGACAGTGAATCAGCCCCAGCATTTT. Translated: CASSGTVNQPQHF.

The V call is TRBV12-5, the J call TRBJ1-5, with a weak D call TRBD1 (6 bases). The CDR3 is made up of 16 amino acids. Trimming cost V 0 bases and J 7 bases, with 16 bases left between them. Per the germline V gene, CDR1 is LGHNT and CDR2 is FRNRAP. CDR3: CASGLVRVFRGQPQHF. Here the CDR3 DNA reads TGTGCTAGTGGTTTGGTACGGGTCTTTAGGGGGCAGCCCCAGCATTTT.

The rearrangement uses TRBV6-2 or TRBV6-3 and TRBJ2-1; 13 positions agree with TRBD2. The V gene's germline CDR1 is MNHEY and CDR2 SVGEGT. This CDR3 is 18 amino acids long. V shed 0 bases and J 5 bases; nucleotides not matched to a gene: 7. CDR3 loop: CASSYSTRGLAGDNEQFF. The CDR3 DNA reads TGTGCCAGCAGTTACTCGACCCGCGGACTAGCGGGAGACAATGAGCAGTTCTTC.

Remarks on this clone: Without the conserved terminal phenylalanine or tryptophan, this CDR3 likely stems from a read error. It is unclear where the CDR3 begins or ends on the DNA, so no DNA is shown, and the CDR3 is as TCRdb lists it. This rearrangement joins TRBV7-9 to TRBJ1-1; no DNA check was done on the table's D call, TRBD1. Germline CDR1 and CDR2: SEHNR and FQNEAQ (reference sequence). The CDR3 is 12 amino acids long, termini counted. The CDR3 region is CASSLDGRGDEI.

A few counts support this clone. The V gene is TRBV19, the J gene TRBJ1-6; no clear D. V was cut by 7 bases and J by 8 bases, with 18 bases left in between. The CDR3 spans 15 residues. CDR1 and CDR2 (germline): LNHDA, SQIVND (reference sequence). CDR3 protein: CASTMVEGSDSPLHF. DNA of the CDR3: TGTGCCAGTACCATGGTCGAGGGTAGTGATTCACCCCTCCACTTT.

The rearrangement links TRBV5-1 to TRBJ2-2; 8 nucleotides align to TRBD2. V gave up 0 bases and J gave up 2 bases; unmatched junction bases: 3. Germline loops: CDR1 SGHRS, CDR2 YFSETQ. CDR3 length equals 16 residues. CDR3 DNA sequence: TGCGCCAGCAGCTTGGCAGCGGGAGCTAACACCGGGGAGCTGTTTTTT. Amino acids: CASSLAAGANTGELFF.

The rearrangement uses TRBV12-3 or TRBV12-4 and TRBJ1-1, with D hard to call. V was trimmed by 8 bases and J by 8 bases, leaving 18 bases between them. The CDR3 has 13 amino acids. CDR3 sequence reads: CASFISEGLEAFF. As DNA, the CDR3 is TGTGCCAGCTTCATATCAGAAGGACTCGAAGCTTTCTTT.

This chain links TRBV19 with TRBJ1-2; a possible D gene is TRBD1 (6 bases). The CDR3 loop spans 14 amino acids. In germline, CDR1 is LNHDA, CDR2 SQIVND (reference sequence). Trimming took off 3 bases at V and 0 bases at J, with 8 bases between the two ends. CDR3 coding DNA: TGTGCCAGTAGTATGTGGACAGCTAACTATGGCTACACCTTC. Translated: CASSMWTANYGYTF.

The gene calls are TRBV6-5 and TRBJ1-2; maybe TRBD1 (5 bases). The V gene lost 6 bases and the J gene lost 4 bases, with 12 bases spanning the gap. There are 13 residues in the CDR3. Germline V CDR1 and CDR2: MNHEY, SVGAGI. CDR3: CASRGDSSYGYTF. In DNA form, the CDR3 reads TGTGCCAGCAGAGGAGACAGCTCCTATGGCTACACCTTC.

V gene TRBV18 combines with J gene TRBJ1-5, with TRBD1 matching over 7 bases. CDR1 and CDR2 from the germline V gene are KGHSH and LQKENI. The CDR3 sequence is 14 residues long. J was trimmed by 5 bases and V by 1 base; bases with no gene match: 2. CDR3 in DNA: TGTGCCAGCTCACCACAGGGGGCGGATCAGCCCCAGCATTTT. It specifies CASSPQGADQPQHF.

This clone was found once. The rearrangement links TRBV27 to TRBJ1-5; 11 bases align to TRBD1. The CDR3 runs 17 residues. Germline CDR1 reads MNHEY; CDR2 reads SMNVEV (reference sequence). Trimming at V came to 5 bases and at J to 2 bases, leaving 8 bases not matched to a gene. The CDR3 sequence is CASSPFKGQGGNQPQHF. The DNA of the CDR3 is TGTGCCAGCAGTCCATTTAAGGGACAGGGGGGCAATCAGCCCCAGCATTTT.

This sequence joins TRBV7-3 and TRBJ2-1, with 7 bases matching TRBD1. Germline V CDR1 and CDR2: SGHTA, FQGTGA. The J segment lost 4 bases and the V segment lost 4 bases, leaving 4 bases of the junction unmatched. The CDR3 contains 14 residues. Written as DNA, the CDR3 is TGTGCCAGCAGCTACGACAGGGCATACAATGAGCAGTTCTTC. This sequence encodes CASSYDRAYNEQFF.